Here is one T cell receptor beta chain with its context. The source of the sample is a study of blood T cell repertoires in COVID-19. Sequenced by immunoSEQ multiplex PCR; TCRdb stores in-frame clones only, minus some. The sample consists of over 200,000 clones, around 89% of them appearing once. Sample: PBMCs or T cells enriched from blood (not recorded which). This receptor was obtained from a man aged 35-49 years who had recovered from COVID-19.

The CDR3: CASSAPGQGFYGYTF. The CDR3 bases are TGTGCCAGCAGCGCTCCGGGACAGGGGTTCTATGGCTACACCTTC. V is TRBV9 and J is TRBJ1-2; the match to TRBD1 covers 10 bases. V trimming: 3 bases; J trimming: 4 bases; junction bases outside the gene matches: 6. Germline V gene lookup returns CDR1 SGDLS and CDR2 YYNGEE. This CDR3 is 15 amino acids long.